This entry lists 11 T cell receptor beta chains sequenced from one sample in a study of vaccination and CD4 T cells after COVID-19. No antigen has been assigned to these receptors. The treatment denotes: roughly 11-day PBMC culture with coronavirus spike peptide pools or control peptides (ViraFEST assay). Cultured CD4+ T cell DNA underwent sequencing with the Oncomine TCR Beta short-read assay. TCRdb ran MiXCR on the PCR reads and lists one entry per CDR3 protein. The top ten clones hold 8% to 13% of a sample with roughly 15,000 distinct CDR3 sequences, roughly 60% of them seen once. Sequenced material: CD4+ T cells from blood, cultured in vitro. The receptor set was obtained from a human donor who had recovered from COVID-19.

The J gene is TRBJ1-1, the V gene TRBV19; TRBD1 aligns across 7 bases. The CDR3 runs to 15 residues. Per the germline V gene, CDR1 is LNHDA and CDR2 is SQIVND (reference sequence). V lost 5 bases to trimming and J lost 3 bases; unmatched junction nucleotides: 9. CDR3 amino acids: CASSPQLQGDTEAFF. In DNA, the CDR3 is TGTGCCAGTAGTCCCCAACTCCAGGGGGACACTGAAGCTTTCTTT.

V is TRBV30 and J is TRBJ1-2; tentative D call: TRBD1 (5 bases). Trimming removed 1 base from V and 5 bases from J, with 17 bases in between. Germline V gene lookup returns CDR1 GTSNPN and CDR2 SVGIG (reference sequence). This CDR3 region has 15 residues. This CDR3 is CAWSAMEGRGYGYTF. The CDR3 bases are TGTGCCTGGAGTGCCATGGAGGGGCGAGGGTATGGCTACACCTTC.

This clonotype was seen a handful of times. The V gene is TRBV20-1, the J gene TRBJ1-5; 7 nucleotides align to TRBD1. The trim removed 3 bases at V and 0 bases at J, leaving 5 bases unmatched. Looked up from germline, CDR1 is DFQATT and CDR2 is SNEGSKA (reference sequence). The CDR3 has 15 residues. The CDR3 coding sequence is TGCAGTGCTAGGCCAGGGGGGGATAGCAATCAGCCCCAGCATTTT. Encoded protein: CSARPGGDSNQPQHF.

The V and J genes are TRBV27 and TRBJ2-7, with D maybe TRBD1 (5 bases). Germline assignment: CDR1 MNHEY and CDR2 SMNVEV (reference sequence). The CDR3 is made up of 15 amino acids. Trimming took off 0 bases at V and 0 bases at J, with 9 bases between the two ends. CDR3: CASSLSDDSSYEQYF. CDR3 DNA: TGTGCCAGCAGTTTATCCGATGACAGCTCCTACGAGCAGTACTTC.

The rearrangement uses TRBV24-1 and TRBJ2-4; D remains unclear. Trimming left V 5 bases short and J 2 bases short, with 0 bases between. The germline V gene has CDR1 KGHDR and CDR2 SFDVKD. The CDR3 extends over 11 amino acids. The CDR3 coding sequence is TGTGCCACCAGTGCCAAAAACATTCAGTACTTC. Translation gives CATSAKNIQYF.

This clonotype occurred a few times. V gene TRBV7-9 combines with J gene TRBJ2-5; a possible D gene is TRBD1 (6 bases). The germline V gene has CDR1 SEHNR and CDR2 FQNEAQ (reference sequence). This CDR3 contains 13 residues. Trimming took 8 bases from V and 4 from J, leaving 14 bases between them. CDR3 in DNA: TGTGCCAGCGGCAGGGGCAGGGGAGAGACCCAGTACTTC. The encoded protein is CASGRGRGETQYF.

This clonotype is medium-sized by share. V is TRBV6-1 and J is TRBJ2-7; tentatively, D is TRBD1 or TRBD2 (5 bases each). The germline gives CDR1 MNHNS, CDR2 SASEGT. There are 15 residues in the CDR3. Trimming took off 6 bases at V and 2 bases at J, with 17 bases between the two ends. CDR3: CASRDVSGPTYEQYF. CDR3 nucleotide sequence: TGTGCCAGCAGGGACGTGTCGGGACCGACCTACGAGCAGTACTTC.

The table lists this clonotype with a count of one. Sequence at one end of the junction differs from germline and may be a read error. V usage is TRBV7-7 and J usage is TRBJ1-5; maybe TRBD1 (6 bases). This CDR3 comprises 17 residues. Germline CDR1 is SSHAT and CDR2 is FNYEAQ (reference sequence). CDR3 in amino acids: CASSARGTLVSNQPQHF. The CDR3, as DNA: TGTGCTAGCAGCGCTAGAGGGACACTTGTTAGCAATCAGCCCCAGCATTTT.

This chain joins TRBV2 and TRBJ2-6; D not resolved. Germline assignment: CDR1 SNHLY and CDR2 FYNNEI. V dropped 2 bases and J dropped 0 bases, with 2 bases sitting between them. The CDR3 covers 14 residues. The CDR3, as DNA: TGTGCCAGCAGTGAATCCTCTGGGGCCAACGTCCTGACTTTC. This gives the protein CASSESSGANVLTF.

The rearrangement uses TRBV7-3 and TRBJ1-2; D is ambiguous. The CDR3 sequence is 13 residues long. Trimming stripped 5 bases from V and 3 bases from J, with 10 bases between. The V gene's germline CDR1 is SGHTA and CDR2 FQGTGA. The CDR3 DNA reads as TGTGCCAGCAGCCCCGCCAGAGACTATGGCTACACCTTC. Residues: CASSPARDYGYTF.

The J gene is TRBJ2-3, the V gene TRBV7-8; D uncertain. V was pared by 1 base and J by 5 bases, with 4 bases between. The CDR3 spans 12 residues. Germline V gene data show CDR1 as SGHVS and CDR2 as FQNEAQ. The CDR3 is CASSLVEDTQYF. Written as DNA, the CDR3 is TGTGCCAGCAGCTTAGTAGAAGATACGCAGTATTTT.